This T cell receptor (beta chain) is drawn from a study of T cell responses to AZD1222 COVID-19 vaccine. Overall study results and limits: Repertoires were obtained solely post-peak T cell response.

Data came from immunoSEQ multiplex PCR; TCRdb stores just in-frame clones and leaves some out. The data hold roughly 200,000 clones, with about 89% observed a single time. Comments on this clone: Its antigen is not identified.

The receptor's source is an adult who received the AZD1222 COVID-19 vaccine. Sample: peripheral blood, taken 28 days after the second AZD1222 dose.

CDR3 residues: CASSQEGVAGWGEQFF. The CDR3 DNA is TGTGCCAGCAGCCAAGAGGGAGTAGCGGGATGGGGTGAGCAGTTCTTC. The V gene is TRBV4-2, the J gene TRBJ2-1, with TRBD2 identical over 8 bases. CDR1 is LGHNA, CDR2 YNFKEQ, per germline. V lost 0 bases, J lost 9 bases, and 10 bases stayed unmatched. The CDR3 runs 16 residues.